This entry lists 9 T cell receptor beta chains sequenced from one sample in a study of cytomegalovirus exposure and HLA in healthy donors. 60 Vbeta and 13 Jbeta primers were used in PCR. Measured with immunoSEQ multiplex PCR; TCRdb has only the in-frame clones, and not every one. In the table there are about 170,000 clones, around 68% of which are singletons. Sequenced material: PBMCs. The receptor source for this set is a girl between 10 and 17 years old in good health and CMV-seronegative.

This sequence joins TRBV6-1 and TRBJ1-3; 9 positions agree with TRBD1. This CDR3 is 17 amino acids long. Trimming at V came to 3 bases and at J to 4 bases, leaving 10 bases not matched to a gene. Germline V CDR1 and CDR2: MNHNS, SASEGT. CDR3 nucleotides: TGTGCCAGCAGTGATCTAACAGGGGGCTCGGCGGGAAACACCATATATTTT. Protein: CASSDLTGGSAGNTIYF.

V is TRBV30 and J is TRBJ2-6, with D maybe TRBD1 (5 bases). The CDR3 runs 17 residues. The germline CDR1 and CDR2 sequences are GTSNPN and SVGIG (reference sequence). Between the trimmed V and J ends, which lost 4 bases and 0 bases, there was a span of 16 bases. CDR3 protein: CAWTPGHGISGANVLTF. The CDR3 nucleotides are TGTGCCTGGACCCCAGGGCATGGGATCTCTGGGGCCAACGTCCTGACTTTC.

As DNA, the CDR3 is TGTGCCAGCTTACCGAGCGGGGTAAATCAAGAGACCCAGTACTTC. Translated: CASLPSGVNQETQYF. This chain uses TRBV11-2 with TRBJ2-5; 7 positions match TRBD2. The CDR3 spans 15 residues. Germline loops: CDR1 SGHAT, CDR2 FQNNGV. V lost 8 bases, J lost 2 bases, and 11 bases stayed unmatched. The whole variable domain, filled in from reference TRBV11-2 and TRBJ2-5, reads EAGVAQSPRYKIIEKRQSVAFWCNPISGHATLYWYQQILGQGPKLLIQFQNNGVVDDSQLPKDRFSAERLKGVDSTLKIQPAKLEDSAVYLCASLPSGVNQETQYFGPGTRLLVL.

This clone was picked up one time. The rearrangement links TRBV7-9 to TRBJ2-5; 7 nucleotides agree with TRBD2. In germline, CDR1 is SEHNR, CDR2 FQNEAQ (reference sequence). The CDR3 covers 16 residues. The junction had 8 bases not matched to a gene; V was cut back by 2 bases and J by 2 bases. CDR3 DNA sequence: TGTGCCAGCAGCTTACTCATCGGGGGGACGCAAGAGACCCAGTACTTC. Protein: CASSLLIGGTQETQYF. Full variable domain (remainder filled in from reference TRBV7-9 and TRBJ2-5): DTGVSQNPRHKITKRGQNVTFRCDPISEHNRLYWYRQTLGQGPEFLTYFQNEAQLEKSRLLSDRFSAERPKGSFSTLEIQRTEQGDSAMYLCASSLLIGGTQETQYFGPGTRLLVL.

The table lists this clone with a count of one. This chain links TRBV4-2 with TRBJ1-1, with 7 bases that match TRBD1. Trimming took 1 base from V and 0 from J; bases not matched to a gene: 2. Looked up from germline, CDR1 is LGHNA and CDR2 is YNFKEQ. The CDR3 runs 15 residues. In DNA, the CDR3 is TGTGCCAGCAGCCAAGCGACAGGGATGAACACTGAAGCTTTCTTT. It specifies CASSQATGMNTEAFF.

V is TRBV29-1 and J is TRBJ2-3; D might be TRBD1 (6 bases). Germline assignment: CDR1 SQVTM and CDR2 ANQGSEA. Trimming stripped 3 bases from V and 0 bases from J, with 7 bases between. CDR3 length: 13 amino acids. CDR3 protein: CSVDQGSTDTQYF. For the CDR3, the DNA is TGCAGCGTTGATCAGGGGAGCACAGATACGCAGTATTTT.

This clone was detected only a few times. The CDR3 protein is CASTGVGGYTF. In DNA form, the CDR3 reads TGCGCCAGCACAGGGGTGGGCGGCTACACCTTC. The rearrangement links TRBV5-1 to TRBJ1-2; perhaps TRBD1 as D (6 bases). The CDR3 loop spans 11 amino acids. Trimming left V 6 bases short and J 8 bases short, with 11 bases between. CDR1 and CDR2 from the germline V gene are SGHRS and YFSETQ.

V usage is TRBV6-1 and J usage is TRBJ1-5; no definite D call. The V gene lost 4 bases and the J gene lost 6 bases, with 16 bases spanning the gap. CDR1 MNHNS and CDR2 SASEGT come from the germline V gene. The CDR3 contains 15 residues. CDR3 amino acids: CASSAYRALGQPQHF. The CDR3 DNA reads as TGTGCCAGCAGTGCATACAGAGCTCTTGGTCAGCCCCAGCATTTT.

This chain connects TRBV27 to TRBJ1-5; D perhaps matches TRBD1 (5 bases). The ends were cut back, 6 bases at V and 4 bases at J, with 10 bases in the middle. CDR1 is MNHEY and CDR2 is SMNVEV in the germline V gene (reference sequence). This CDR3 contains 13 residues. CDR3 in amino acids: CASRRQINQPQHF. The DNA for the CDR3 is TGTGCCAGCAGACGACAGATTAATCAGCCCCAGCATTTT.